Listed here are 9 T cell receptor beta chains from one sample, sequenced in a study of T cell repertoires in cytomegalovirus infection. These receptors have no known antigen. TCRdb re-derived calls from the reads in MiXCR, one entry per CDR3 protein. The data contain about 830,000 distinct CDR3 sequences, approximately 32% of them singletons. The specimen was cultured CD8+ T cells from PBMCs, collected from culture after CMV antigen stimulation. Every receptor here comes from a human donor in good health (CMV status not recorded). Some clones in this sample may be carry-over from other donors' samples.

This clonotype was seen many times. The rearrangement joins TRBV7-6 to TRBJ1-2; D remains unclear. This CDR3 is 11 amino acids long. Trimming shortened V by 0 bases and J by 5 bases, and 1 base separated the two germline ends. The germline V gene encodes CDR1 SGHVS and CDR2 FNYEAQ. The CDR3 reads CASSLAYGYTF. The CDR3 region has the DNA TGTGCCAGCAGCTTAGCTTATGGCTACACCTTC.

The chain recombines TRBV7-8 with TRBJ2-3; tentatively, D is TRBD1 or TRBD2 (7 bases each). The CDR3 is 15 amino acids. V was trimmed by 5 bases and J by 5 bases, leaving 17 bases between them. CDR1 is SGHVS and CDR2 is FQNEAQ in the germline V gene. The DNA of the CDR3 is TGTGCCAGCAGCCTTTGGGGGAGGGGGCAAGATACGCAGTATTTT. Translation: CASSLWGRGQDTQYF.

The gene calls are TRBV7-8 and TRBJ1-5, with a possible D match to TRBD1 (6 bases). The germline CDR1 and CDR2 sequences are SGHVS and FQNEAQ. This CDR3 is built from 15 residues. The V gene lost 0 bases and the J gene lost 7 bases, with 13 bases spanning the gap. CDR3 sequence (DNA): TGTGCCAGCAGCTTAGCCTACAGGGAAATGCAGCCCCAGCATTTT. This encodes CASSLAYREMQPQHF. The entire variable domain, with the rest obtained from reference TRBV7-8 and TRBJ1-5, is as follows: GAGVSQSPRYKVAKRGQDVALRCDPISGHVSLFWYQQALGQGPEFLTYFQNEAQLDKSGLPSDRFFAERPEGSVSTLKIQRTQQEDSAVYLCASSLAYREMQPQHFGDGTRLSIL.

The V call is TRBV19, the J call TRBJ2-1; TRBD1 might be the D (9 bases). Germline V gene sequence: CDR1 LNHDA, CDR2 SQIVND (reference sequence). CDR3 length: 15 amino acids. The ends were cut back, 5 bases at V and 9 bases at J, with 20 bases in the middle. DNA for the CDR3: TGTGCCAGTAGTTCGGGGGGGACAGGGCTGGGTGAGCAGTTCTTC. Its translation is CASSSGGTGLGEQFF.

A word on this clonotype: Compared with germline, one end of the junction differs, possibly owing to a read error. The chain joins TRBV4-1 to TRBJ1-1; possibly TRBD1 for D (5 bases). The CDR3 is made up of 16 amino acids. Germline CDR1 MGHRA, CDR2 YSYEKL. CDR3 region: CANSQSRGRGWTEAFF. As DNA, the CDR3 is TGCGCCAACAGCCAGTCTAGGGGACGCGGGTGGACTGAAGCTTTCTTT.

The chain has TRBV9 and TRBJ1-1, with D unclear. V was clipped by 3 bases and J by 7 bases, with 22 bases between them. The germline CDR1 and CDR2 sequences are SGDLS and YYNGEE. This CDR3 spans 16 amino acids. Here the CDR3 reads CASSAGVPLFGVEAFF. The CDR3 DNA follows: TGTGCCAGCAGCGCGGGAGTCCCGTTGTTTGGGGTTGAAGCTTTCTTT.

In DNA form, the CDR3 reads TGCGCCAGCAGCCGAACGGACCGACACCCGGAGAACACCGGGGAGCTGTTTTTT. Translation gives CASSRTDRHPENTGELFF. The chain couples TRBV4-1 to TRBJ2-2; D call uncertain. With 4 bases removed from V and 1 base from J, the gap between germline ends came to 19 bases. The CDR3 extends over 18 amino acids. Per germline, CDR1 MGHRA and CDR2 YSYEKL.

This clonotype came up a few times. The chain combines TRBV28 with TRBJ1-6, with a weak D call TRBD1 (5 bases). This CDR3 spans 17 amino acids. Germline CDR1 and CDR2: MDHEN and SYDVKM. V dropped 5 bases and J dropped 0 bases, with 14 bases sitting between them. CDR3 region: CASSPGTQSSYNSPLHF. For the CDR3, the DNA is TGTGCCAGCAGTCCGGGGACCCAGAGCTCCTATAATTCACCCCTCCACTTT.

V usage is TRBV6-5 and J usage is TRBJ1-1; TRBD1 matches at 8 bases. Germline CDR1 is MNHEY and CDR2 is SVGAGI. After removal of 2 bases from V and 5 bases from J, the junction contained 4 bases not matched to a gene. CDR3 length equals 14 residues. CDR3 protein: CASSYDRGETEAFF. The CDR3 nucleotides read TGTGCCAGCAGTTACGACAGGGGAGAAACTGAAGCTTTCTTT.